This T cell receptor beta chain was recorded in a study of shared clonotypes between healthy human individuals. Study-level points and caveats: Though the depth was large, rarefaction showed that sorted-subset sequencing was incomplete.

Each subset's genomic DNA was split evenly across several immunoSEQ plates. Method: immunoSEQ multiplex PCR; TCRdb's copy keeps in-frame clones and lacks some. The data contain 2 million to 2.5 million clones, roughly 93% of them singletons. Turning to this clone: What it binds is not known.

The study separated CD4+ cells into CD45RA+ naive and CD45RA-negative memory subsets. This TCR was sampled from a man aged 18 to 30 in good health. Some clones in this sample may be carry-over from other donors' samples. Sequencing was done on a sample of naive CD4+ T cells from PBMCs. The subset was: CD45RA+ positively selected.

The CDR3 loop reads CASSTAGVRSPAFF. DNA for the CDR3: TGTGCCAGCAGCACGGCTGGGGTAAGATCCCCGGCTTTCTTT. The genes are TRBV5-6 and TRBJ1-1; D remains unclear. Germline CDR1 is SGHDT and CDR2 is YYEEEE. The CDR3 has 14 residues. The V and J ends lost 4 bases and 11 bases respectively, with 21 bases between them.